These 5 T cell receptor beta chains originate from one sample sequenced in a study of T cells in Graves' hyperthyroidism and ophthalmopathy. Amplification targeted TCR beta CDR3 regions from RNA transcripts. In the first-round RT-PCR of the TCR CDR3, the HTBI primer set was used. One entry per CDR3 protein, called by TCRdb with MiXCR from the multiplex PCR reads. Among some 350,000 distinct CDR3 sequences listed, roughly 13% were seen once. The sequencing input was blood. The receptors were gathered from a middle-aged woman with Graves' ophthalmopathy.

The chain joins TRBV4-2 to TRBJ2-3, with a tentative D call TRBD2 (6 bases). The CDR3 loop spans 15 amino acids. The V gene lost 1 base and the J gene lost 0 bases, with 8 bases spanning the gap. Germline V gene lookup returns CDR1 LGHNA and CDR2 YNFKEQ. CDR3 residues: CASSQVGGSTDTQYF. CDR3 bases: TGTGCCAGCAGCCAAGTAGGAGGGAGCACAGATACGCAGTATTTT.

This rearrangement joins TRBV14 to TRBJ1-6; D is undetermined. The CDR3 runs 14 residues. Germline lookup yields CDR1 SGHDN and CDR2 FVKESK. V gave up 1 base and J gave up 6 bases, with 7 bases separating them. The CDR3 sequence: CASSQAQTNSPLHF. The CDR3 DNA reads as TGTGCCAGCAGCCAAGCACAGACTAATTCACCCCTCCACTTT. The variable domain in full, completed from reference TRBV14 and TRBJ1-6, reads EAGVTQFPSHSVIEKGQTVTLRCDPISGHDNLYWYRRVMGKEIKFLLHFVKESKQDESGMPNNRFLAERTGGTYSTLKVQPAELEDSGVYFCASSQAQTNSPLHFGNGTRLTVT.

This clonotype occurred many times. V gene TRBV6-1 combines with J gene TRBJ2-1; D uncertain. This CDR3 contains 15 residues. Deletions cut 8 bases from V and 1 base from J, with 15 bases between. Per the germline V gene, CDR1 is MNHNS and CDR2 is SASEGT. DNA of the CDR3: TGTGCCAGCCGGTCAACCGGCCAATCCTACAATGAGCAGTTCTTC. Translating gives CASRSTGQSYNEQFF.

This clonotype was detected many times. The chain employs TRBV20-1 and TRBJ1-5, with a possible D match to TRBD1 (5 bases). V lost 3 bases and J 4 bases, leaving 10 bases between the germline ends. This CDR3 contains 13 residues. The germline V gene encodes CDR1 DFQATT and CDR2 SNEGSKA (reference sequence). The CDR3 DNA is TGCAGTGCTAGTATAACAGGTAATCAGCCCCAGCATTTT. Its protein is CSASITGNQPQHF.

The V gene is TRBV5-1, the J gene TRBJ2-7; 7 bases align to TRBD2. The trim removed 4 bases at V and 2 bases at J, leaving 6 bases unmatched. The germline V gene encodes CDR1 SGHRS and CDR2 YFSETQ. This CDR3 is built from 14 residues. The CDR3 reads CASSAQGLAYEQYF. The DNA of the CDR3 is TGCGCCAGCAGCGCTCAAGGACTAGCCTACGAGCAGTACTTC.